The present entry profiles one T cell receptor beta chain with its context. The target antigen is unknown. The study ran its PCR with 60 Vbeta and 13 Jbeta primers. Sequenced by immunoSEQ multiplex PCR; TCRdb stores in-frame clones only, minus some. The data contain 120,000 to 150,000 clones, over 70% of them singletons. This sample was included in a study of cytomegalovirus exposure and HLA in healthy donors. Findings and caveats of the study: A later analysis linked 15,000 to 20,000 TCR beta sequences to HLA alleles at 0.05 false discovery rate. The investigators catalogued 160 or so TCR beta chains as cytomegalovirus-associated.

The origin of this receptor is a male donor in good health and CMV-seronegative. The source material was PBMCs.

The CDR3 sequence: CASSPGLADTDTQYF. CDR3 nucleotides: TGCGCCAGCAGCCCGGGACTAGCGGACACAGATACGCAGTATTTT. The V and J genes are TRBV5-1 and TRBJ2-3, with TRBD2 identical over 11 bases. Germline V lookup: CDR1 SGHRS, CDR2 YFSETQ. The CDR3 length is 15 residues. The V gene end was trimmed by 4 bases and the J gene end by 2 bases; junction bases not matched to a gene: 3.